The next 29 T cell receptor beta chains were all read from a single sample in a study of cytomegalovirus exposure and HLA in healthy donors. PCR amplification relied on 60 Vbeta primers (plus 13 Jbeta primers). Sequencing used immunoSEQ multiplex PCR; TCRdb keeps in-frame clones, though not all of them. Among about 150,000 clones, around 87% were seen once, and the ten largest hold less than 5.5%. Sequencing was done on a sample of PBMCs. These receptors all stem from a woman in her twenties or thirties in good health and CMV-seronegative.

The CDR3 region has the DNA TGTGCAAGTCGCTTAAACCTAGCGGGGGGGTACAATGAGCAGTTCTTC. As protein: CASRLNLAGGYNEQFF. V gene TRBV12-2 combines with J gene TRBJ2-1; the D call in the table, TRBD2, was not verified against the DNA. TRBV12-2 is termed a pseudogene. The CDR3 is 16 amino acids.

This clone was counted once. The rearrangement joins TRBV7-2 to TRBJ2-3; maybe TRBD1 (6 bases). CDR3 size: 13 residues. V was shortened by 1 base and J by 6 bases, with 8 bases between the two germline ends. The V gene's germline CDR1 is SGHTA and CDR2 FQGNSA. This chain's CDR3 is CASSLDRADTQYF. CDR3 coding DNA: TGTGCCAGCAGCTTAGACAGGGCGGATACGCAGTATTTT.

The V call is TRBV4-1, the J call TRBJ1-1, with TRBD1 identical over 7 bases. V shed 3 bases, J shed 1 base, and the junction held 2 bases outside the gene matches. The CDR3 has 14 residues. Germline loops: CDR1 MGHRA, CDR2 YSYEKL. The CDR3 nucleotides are TGCGCCAGCAGCCAGACAGGGCCGAACACTGAAGCTTTCTTT. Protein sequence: CASSQTGPNTEAFF.

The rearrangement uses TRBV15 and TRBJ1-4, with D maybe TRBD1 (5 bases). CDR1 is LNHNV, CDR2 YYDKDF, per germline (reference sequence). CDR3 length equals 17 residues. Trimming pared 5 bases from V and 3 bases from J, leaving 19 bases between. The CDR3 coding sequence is TGTGCCACCAGCTCCCCCGGGGGGAAGGCAGCTAATGAAAAACTGTTTTTT. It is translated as CATSSPGGKAANEKLFF.

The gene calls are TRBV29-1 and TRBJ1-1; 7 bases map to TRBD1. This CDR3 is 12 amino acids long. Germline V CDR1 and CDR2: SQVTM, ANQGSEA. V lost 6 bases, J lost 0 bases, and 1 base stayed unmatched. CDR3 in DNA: TGCAGCGTCGGACAGGTGAACACTGAAGCTTTCTTT. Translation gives CSVGQVNTEAFF. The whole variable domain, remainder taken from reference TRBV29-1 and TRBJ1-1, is SAVISQKPSRDICQRGTSLTIQCQVDSQVTMMFWYRQQPGQSLTLIATANQGSEATYESGFVIDKFPISRPNLTFSTLTVSNMSPEDSSIYLCSVGQVNTEAFFGQGTRLTVV.

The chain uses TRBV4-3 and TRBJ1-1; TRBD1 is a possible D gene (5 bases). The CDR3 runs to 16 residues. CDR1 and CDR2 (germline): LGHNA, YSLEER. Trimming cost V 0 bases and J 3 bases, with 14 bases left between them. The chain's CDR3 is CASSQDWGTGDTEAFF. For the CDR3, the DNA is TGCGCCAGCAGCCAAGATTGGGGTACGGGGGACACTGAAGCTTTCTTT.

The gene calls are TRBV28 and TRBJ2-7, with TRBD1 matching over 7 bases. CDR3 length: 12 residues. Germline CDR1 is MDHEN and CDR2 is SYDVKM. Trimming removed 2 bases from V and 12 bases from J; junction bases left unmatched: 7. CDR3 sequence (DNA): TGTGCCAGCAGTTTAGGGTTGACAGGGTGGTACTTC. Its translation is CASSLGLTGWYF.

CDR3 sequence (DNA): TGTGCCAGCAGCTGGGGTATGACTAGCGGGGGACTTTATGAGCAGTTCTTC. Translation: CASSWGMTSGGLYEQFF. J is TRBJ2-1 and V is TRBV7-9; 12 bases are a match to TRBD2. The CDR3 length is 17 residues. Germline-derived CDR1 and CDR2 are SEHNR and FQNEAQ (reference sequence). The trim removed 4 bases at V and 8 bases at J, leaving 12 bases unmatched.

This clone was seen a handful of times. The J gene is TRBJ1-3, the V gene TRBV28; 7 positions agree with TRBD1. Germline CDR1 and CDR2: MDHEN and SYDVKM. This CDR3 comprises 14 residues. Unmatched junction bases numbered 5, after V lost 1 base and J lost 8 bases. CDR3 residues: CASSLSTGRHTIYF. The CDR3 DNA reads TGTGCCAGCAGTTTATCGACAGGGAGGCACACCATATATTTT.

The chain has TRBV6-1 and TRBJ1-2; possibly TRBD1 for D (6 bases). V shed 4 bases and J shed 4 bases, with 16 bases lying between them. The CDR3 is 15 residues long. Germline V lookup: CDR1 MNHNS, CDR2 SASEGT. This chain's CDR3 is CASSATGIRPYGYTF. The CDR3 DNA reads TGTGCCAGCAGTGCTACAGGGATTCGCCCCTATGGCTACACCTTC.

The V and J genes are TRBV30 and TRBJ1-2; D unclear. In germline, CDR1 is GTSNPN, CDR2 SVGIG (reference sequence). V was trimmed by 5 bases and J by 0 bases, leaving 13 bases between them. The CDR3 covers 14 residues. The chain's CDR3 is CAWSQDGTNYGYTF. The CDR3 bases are TGTGCCTGGTCCCAGGACGGGACTAACTATGGCTACACCTTC.

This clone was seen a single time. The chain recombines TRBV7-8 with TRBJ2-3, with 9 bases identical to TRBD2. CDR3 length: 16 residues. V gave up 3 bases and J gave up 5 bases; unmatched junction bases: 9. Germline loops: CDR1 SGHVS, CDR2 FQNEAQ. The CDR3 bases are TGTGCCAGCAGCTTGTTAGCGGGAGTTGTAGGAGATACGCAGTATTTT. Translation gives CASSLLAGVVGDTQYF.

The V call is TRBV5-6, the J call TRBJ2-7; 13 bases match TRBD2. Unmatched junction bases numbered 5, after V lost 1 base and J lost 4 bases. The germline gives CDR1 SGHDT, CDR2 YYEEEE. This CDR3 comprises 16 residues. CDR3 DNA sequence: TGTGCCAGCAGCTTGATTGGGACTAGCGGGATTTACGAGCAGTACTTC. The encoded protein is CASSLIGTSGIYEQYF.

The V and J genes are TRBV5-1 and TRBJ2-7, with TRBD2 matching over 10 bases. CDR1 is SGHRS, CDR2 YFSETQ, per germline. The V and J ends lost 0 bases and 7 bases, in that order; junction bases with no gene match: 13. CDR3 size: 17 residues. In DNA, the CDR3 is TGCGCCAGCAGCTTGGGGACTAGCGGAGATCTTTACGCGGAGCAGTACTTC. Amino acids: CASSLGTSGDLYAEQYF.

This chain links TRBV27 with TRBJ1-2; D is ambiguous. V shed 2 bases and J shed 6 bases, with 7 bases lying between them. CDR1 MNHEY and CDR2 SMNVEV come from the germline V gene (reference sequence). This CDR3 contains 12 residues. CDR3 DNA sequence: TGTGCCAGCAGTTTAAGAGGAGATGGCTACACCTTC. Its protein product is CASSLRGDGYTF.

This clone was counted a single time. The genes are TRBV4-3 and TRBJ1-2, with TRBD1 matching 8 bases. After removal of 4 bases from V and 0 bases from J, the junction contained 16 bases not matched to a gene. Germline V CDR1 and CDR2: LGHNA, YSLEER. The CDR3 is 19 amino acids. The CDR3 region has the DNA TGCGCCAGCAGCCCGTCGATCGGAATTCAGGGGGCTCCTAACTATGGCTACACCTTC. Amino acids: CASSPSIGIQGAPNYGYTF.

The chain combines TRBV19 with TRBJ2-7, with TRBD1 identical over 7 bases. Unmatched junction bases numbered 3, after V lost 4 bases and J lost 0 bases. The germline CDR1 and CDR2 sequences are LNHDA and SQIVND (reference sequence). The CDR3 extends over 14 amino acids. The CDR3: CASSTGTASYEQYF. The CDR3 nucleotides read TGTGCCAGTAGTACCGGGACAGCCTCCTACGAGCAGTACTTC.

CDR3 protein: CASSELIRNSNQPQHF. The CDR3 nucleotides are TGTGCCAGCAGTGAACTTATCAGAAATAGCAATCAGCCCCAGCATTTT. This chain joins TRBV6-1 and TRBJ1-5, with D uncertain. The germline V gene has CDR1 MNHNS and CDR2 SASEGT. V shed 2 bases and J shed 0 bases, with 11 bases lying between them. CDR3 length: 16 residues.

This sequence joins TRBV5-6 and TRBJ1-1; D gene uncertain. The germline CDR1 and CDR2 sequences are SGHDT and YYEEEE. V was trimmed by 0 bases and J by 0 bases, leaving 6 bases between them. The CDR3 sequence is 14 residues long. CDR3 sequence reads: CASSLAGMNTEAFF. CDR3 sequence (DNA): TGTGCCAGCAGCTTGGCCGGGATGAACACTGAAGCTTTCTTT.

The CDR3 nucleotides read TGTGCCAGCCAAGATTGGGGGGGAGTGGATACGCAGTATTTT. It specifies CASQDWGGVDTQYF. This chain uses TRBV7-2 with TRBJ2-3; the match to TRBD2 covers 7 bases. The CDR3 totals 14 residues. Trimming cost V 8 bases and J 6 bases; bases outside gene matches: 11. Germline CDR1 reads SGHTA; CDR2 reads FQGNSA.

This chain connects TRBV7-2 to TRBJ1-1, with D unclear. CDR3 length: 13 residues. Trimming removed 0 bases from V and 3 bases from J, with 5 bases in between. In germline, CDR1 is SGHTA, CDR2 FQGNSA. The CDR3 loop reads CASSLAQYTEAFF. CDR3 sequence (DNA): TGTGCCAGCAGCTTAGCACAGTACACTGAAGCTTTCTTT. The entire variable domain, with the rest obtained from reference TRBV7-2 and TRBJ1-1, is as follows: GAGVSQSPSNKVTEKGKDVELRCDPISGHTALYWYRQSLGQGLEFLIYFQGNSAPDKSGLPSDRFSAERTGGSVSTLTIQRTQQEDSAVYLCASSLAQYTEAFFGQGTRLTVV.

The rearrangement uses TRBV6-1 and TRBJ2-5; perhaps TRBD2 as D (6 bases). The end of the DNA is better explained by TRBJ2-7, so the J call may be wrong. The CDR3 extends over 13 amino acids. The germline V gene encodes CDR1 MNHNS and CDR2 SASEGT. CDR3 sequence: CASSPGTPYEQYF. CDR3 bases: TGTGCCAGCAGCCCCGGGACTCCCTACGAGCAGTACTTC.

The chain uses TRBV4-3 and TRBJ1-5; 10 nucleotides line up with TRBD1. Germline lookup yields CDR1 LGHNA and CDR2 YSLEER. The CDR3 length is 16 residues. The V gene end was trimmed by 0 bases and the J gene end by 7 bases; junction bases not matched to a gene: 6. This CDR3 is CASSQDEGQGWQPQHF. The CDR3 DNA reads TGCGCCAGCAGCCAAGATGAGGGACAGGGGTGGCAGCCCCAGCATTTT.

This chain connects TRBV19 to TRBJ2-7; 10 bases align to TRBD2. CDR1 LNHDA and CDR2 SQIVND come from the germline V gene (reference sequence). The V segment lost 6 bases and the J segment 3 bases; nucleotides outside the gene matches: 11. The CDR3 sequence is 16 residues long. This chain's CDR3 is CASRPSGLARGYEQYF. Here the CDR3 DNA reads TGTGCCAGTAGACCCTCGGGACTAGCGAGGGGCTACGAGCAGTACTTC.

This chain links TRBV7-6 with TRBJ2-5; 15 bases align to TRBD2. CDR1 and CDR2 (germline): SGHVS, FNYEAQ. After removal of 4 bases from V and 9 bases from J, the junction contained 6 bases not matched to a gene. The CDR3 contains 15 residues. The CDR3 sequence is CASSSTGLAGGAQYF. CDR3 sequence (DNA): TGTGCCAGCAGCTCAACTGGACTAGCGGGGGGGGCCCAGTACTTC.

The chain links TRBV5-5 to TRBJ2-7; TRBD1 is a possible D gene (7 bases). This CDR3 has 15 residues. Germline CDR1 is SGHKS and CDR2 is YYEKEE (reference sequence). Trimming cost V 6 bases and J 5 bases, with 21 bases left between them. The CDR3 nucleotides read TGTGCCAGCACCTCCTCGGTGGCAGGGGGGCACGAGCAGTACTTC. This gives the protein CASTSSVAGGHEQYF.

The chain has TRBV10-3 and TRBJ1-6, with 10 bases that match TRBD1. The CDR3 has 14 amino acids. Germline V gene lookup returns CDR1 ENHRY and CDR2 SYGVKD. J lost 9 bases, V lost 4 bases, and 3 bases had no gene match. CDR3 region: CAISATGGGSPLHF. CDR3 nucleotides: TGTGCCATCAGTGCGACAGGGGGCGGTTCACCCCTCCACTTT.

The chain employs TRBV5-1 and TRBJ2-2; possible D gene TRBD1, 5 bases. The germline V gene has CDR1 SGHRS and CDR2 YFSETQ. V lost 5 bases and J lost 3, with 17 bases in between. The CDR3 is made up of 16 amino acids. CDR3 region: CASRSDTRLYTGELFF. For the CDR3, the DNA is TGCGCCAGCAGATCGGACACCCGATTATACACCGGGGAGCTGTTTTTT. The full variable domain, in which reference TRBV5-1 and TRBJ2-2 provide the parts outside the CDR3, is KAGVTQTPRYLIKTRGQQVTLSCSPISGHRSVSWYQQTPGQGLQFLFEYFSETQRNKGNFPGRFSGRQFSNSRSEMNVSTLELGDSALYLCASRSDTRLYTGELFFGEGSRLTVL.

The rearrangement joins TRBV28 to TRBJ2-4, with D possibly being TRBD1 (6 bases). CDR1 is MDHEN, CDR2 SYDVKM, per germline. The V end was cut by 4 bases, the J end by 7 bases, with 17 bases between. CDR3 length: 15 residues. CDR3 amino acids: CASSSRAGVSNIQYF. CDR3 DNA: TGTGCCAGCAGTTCGAGGGCAGGGGTGTCCAACATTCAGTACTTC.